The T cell receptor (beta chain) under discussion was sequenced for a study of cytomegalovirus exposure and HLA in healthy donors (dated by TCRdb to about 2017). Describing the broader study: An earlier analysis of several hundred of the donors reported 276 Gb of sequence data and 100 million to 120 million unique TCR beta sequences obtained from about 170 million T cells. Around 300 gigabases of sequencing data and 70 million to 85 million unique TCR sequences were included in an early release covering roughly 700 HLA-typed donors. Of the approximately 400 genotyped donors, 65% to 90% fell in the genetic ancestry cluster associated with self-reported Caucasian donors. The aim of the study was to test whether cataloging public T cell receptors could identify signatures of past pathogen exposure. The study used immunosequencing to profile the T cell repertoires of 600 to 850 subjects and linked those repertoires to cytomegalovirus serostatus. In addition to the first cohort of approximately 670 subjects, a separate validation cohort of 120 different subjects was used. High-throughput TCR immunosequencing, statistical association of individual TCRs with disease status, and machine learning were combined to predict cytomegalovirus infection status. A later analysis re-examined previously published TCR beta repertoires from roughly 650 donors and added high-resolution HLA genotyping to investigate patterns of TCR occurrence. Rather than using new phenotypic data, the later analysis identified candidate immune exposures from TCR beta sequences and from how often those sequences occurred across donors. In an earlier analysis of 587 of the donors, high-throughput TCR beta sequencing was used to judge whether each TCR beta V gene segment behaved as functional or pseudogenic. Donor age, sex, ethnicity and CMV serostatus were compiled together with the repertoire data. Genome-wide SNP genotypes for about 65% of the 666 donors were used in a later genetic analysis, which treated that subset as a discovery cohort. All discovery cohort repertoires had been generated on a single sequencing platform. Both class I and class II loci were covered by HLA typing, at four-digit resolution. Typing coverage varied by locus: roughly 620-640 donors for A, B, C, DRB1 and DQB1; approximately 520 for DQA1; about 600 for DPA1; more than 450 for DPB1. About five DR-DQ haplotypes were treated as single units for association and clustering because of strong linkage in the cohort. On average, around 240,000 unique TCR beta nucleotide sequences were sequenced per donor among some 420 genotyped donors of the cohort, with roughly 20% of those sequences being non-productive. Broader findings and caveats from the paper: The authors suggested that the approach could potentially be extended to other disease states and immunological phenotypes. The classifier was reported to diagnose cytomegalovirus status with high specificity and sensitivity in both the original and validation cohorts. In an earlier analysis of some 640 of the donors, most TCR beta V segments were observed in productive rearrangements about 87% or about 30% of the time, broadly matching IMGT annotations. Correlated functional status among segregating V segments might reflect linkage disequilibrium, but an unknown experimental factor could not be ruled out. In this cohort, only TCR beta chains were sequenced, and detectable features were limited by the absence of alpha or paired-chain data. The only immune exposure information available for the cohort was CMV serostatus. At a false discovery rate of 0.05, a later analysis linked some 18,000 TCR beta sequences to specific HLA alleles. An association between a missense DCLRE1C variant and V-gene and J-gene trimming of TCR beta chains was found in a later genetic analysis and replicated in an independent cohort. Assigning TCR associations to individual alleles was difficult when HLA alleles, especially DR and DQ, strongly co-occurred. In a later analysis, several top co-occurrence clusters were reported to appear linked to parvovirus B19, influenza, CMV and Epstein-Barr virus. The study listed 150 to 200 TCR beta chains as associated with cytomegalovirus. Because some donors lacked HLA typing at each locus, the association tests relied only on the typed subset. A group of highly shared sequence variants was considered likely to be a technical artifact of the sequencing pipeline. Some IMGT-functional V segments, including TRBV6-2 and TRBV6-3, could not be distinguished by the 87-base-pair reads and were therefore excluded. Because counts were too low, roughly 18 rarely observed V segments, including chromosome 9 orphons, were left out of the earlier analysis of roughly 600 of the donors. Sequencing depth was assumed to be roughly uniform across donors in the presence/absence analyses, though that assumption may not hold. Most TCR sequences were seen in very few donors, while some public TCRs were found in many individuals. A later analysis found that HLA-associated TCR beta chains were more clonally expanded and had lower generation probabilities than equally common non-associated chains. In a later analysis, most CMV-associated TCR beta chains were found to appear HLA-restricted, with HLA associations seemingly driven largely by CMV exposure. According to a later analysis, TCR association rates differed among HLA loci, with DRB1 alleles showing the most associated TCRs and HLA-C alleles showing the fewest. A later genetic analysis reported fewer N-insertions in productive TCRs among donors in an Asian-associated ancestry cluster than the roughly 640-donor mean. Three of the identified cytomegalovirus-associated TCR beta chains were confirmed in vitro to be specific for cytomegalovirus antigens. A further reported finding was that TCR beta sequences accurately predicted the HLA-A and HLA-B alleles for most subjects in the first cohort.

From its cysteine to its phenylalanine, the CDR3 spans 14 amino acids. CDR3 DNA is the only sequence kept; it has 42 bases, read in frame from the first base. V and J lose 8 bases and 2 bases, and a span of 15 bases separates them. The CDR1 and CDR2 encoded by the germline V gene are SGHRS and YFSETQ. In total, around 600 healthy bone marrow donors made up the cohort. All cohort members were sampled while nominally healthy, although unrecorded immune exposures were likely present. The donor was CMV seronegative and belonged to the group of 350 or so seronegative cohort members. A peripheral blood sample was collected from each donor, and TCR beta sequencing was performed on peripheral blood mononuclear cells. The Qiagen DNeasy Blood Extraction Kit was used to extract genomic DNA from the blood cell samples. About this clone itself: Its antigen target is currently unknown. Nothing much larger sits one base from this clone, and base qualities are not available.

The library was prepared using the immunoSEQ multiplex PCR assay. A mixture of 60 forward primers for TCR Vbeta segments and 13 reverse primers for TCR Jbeta segments was used in the multiplex PCR. The CDR3 region of rearranged TCR beta genes was amplified from genomic DNA by a multiplex PCR assay. The amplified TCR beta libraries were sequenced on the Illumina HiSeq System as 87-base-pair reads. Under the source paper's analysis protocol: A later analysis counted 75 million to 100 million unique TCR beta chains across the 650 to 800 repertoires, and some 11 million of these chains were shared by at least two donors. Raw reads were error-corrected and collapsed into unique sequences with a nearest-neighbor algorithm that merged closely related sequences to remove PCR and sequencing errors. Alignment of CDR3 sequences to IMGT reference sequences was used to assign V, D and J gene segments. For a sequence to be retained, a match of at least six nucleotides was required to both a V gene segment and a J gene segment. Rearrangements were called productive when the CDR3 lacked stop codons and stayed in frame with V and J; all others were non-productive. Following IMGT convention, CDR3 was defined as the stretch from the second conserved V-encoded cysteine up to the conserved J-encoded phenylalanine. Sequences without an unambiguous match to a single V gene segment were excluded from the earlier analysis of 450 to 750 of the donors. In an earlier analysis of approximately 560 of the donors, a V segment was called functional when productive rearrangements were above 56.7%, and segregating when the standard deviation between donors exceeded 5%. To diagnose cytomegalovirus status from the catalog of TCR beta chain sequences, a statistical classification framework was built. In a later analysis, V and J genes were assigned by comparing TCR nucleotide sequences against IMGT/GENE-DB human TR gene sequences. The TCRdist pipeline was used in a later analysis to assign CDR3 sequences and most-parsimonious VDJ recombination scenarios. In a later analysis, each TCR beta chain was defined by its CDR3 amino acid sequence together with its V-gene family, and reads lacking a unique V-gene family were excluded. To address suspected cross-contamination and a sequencing artifact, a later analysis removed around 590 highly shared, low-generation-probability nucleotide sequences. In a later analysis, a clonal expansion index for each public chain was calculated from normalized within-repertoire ranks of inferred template counts. Generation probabilities in a later analysis came from a VDJ recombination model fitted to out-of-frame rearrangements, and those results were checked against IGoR. A later analysis scored TCR-TCR, TCR-HLA and TCR-CMV co-occurrence with hypergeometric tests, applying a repertoire-size bias correction to TCR pairs. A later analysis estimated false discovery rates by permuting HLA or CMV assignments 20 times. In a later analysis, co-occurring TCRs were grouped using DBSCAN, and TCRdist sequence similarity was added for clustering within HLA-allele-positive subsets. Co-occurrence clustering excluded repertoires with fewer than 30,000 or more than 120,000 public chains, plus five with anomalous nucleotide sharing. Held by TCRdb, this immuneACCESS table contains in-frame sequences only and omits some clones. Under half of the omission traces to an unresolved V gene where checked; the cause of the rest is unknown. That table is the source of V, J and clone size, and D and trimming were worked out from the DNA. For this sample the table gives tens of thousands of clones, of which roughly 78% were detected only once. Roughly 5.5% of the sample is held by the ten biggest clonotypes.

The rearrangement combines TRBV5-1 with TRBJ2-3; TRBD1 is perhaps the D gene, given 5 matching bases. The specimen was PBMCs. The sequence derives from a male donor in good health and CMV-seronegative. The bases read TGCGCCAGTTCCCCTGGGGCAGCCACAGATACGCAGTATTTT. Its amino acids are CASSPGAATDTQYF.